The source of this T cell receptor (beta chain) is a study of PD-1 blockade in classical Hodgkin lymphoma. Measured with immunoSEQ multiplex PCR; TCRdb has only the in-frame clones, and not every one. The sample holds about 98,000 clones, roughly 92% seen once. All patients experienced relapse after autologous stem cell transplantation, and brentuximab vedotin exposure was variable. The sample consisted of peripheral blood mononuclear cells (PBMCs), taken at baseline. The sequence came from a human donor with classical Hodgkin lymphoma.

DNA for the CDR3: TGTGCCTGGGCCAAGCGGGAGGGCCTGAATGAGCAGTTCTTC. It is translated as CAWAKREGLNEQFF. The chain joins TRBV30 to TRBJ2-1, with TRBD2 identical over 10 bases. After removal of 5 bases from V and 7 bases from J, the junction contained 8 bases not matched to a gene. Germline V gene sequence: CDR1 GTSNPN, CDR2 SVGIG (reference sequence). The length of the CDR3 is 14 residues. Full variable domain (missing parts from reference TRBV30 and TRBJ2-1): SQTIHQWPATLVQPVGSPLSLECTVEGTSNPNLYWYRQAAGRGLQLLFYSVGIGQISSEVPQNLSASRPQDRQFILSSKKLLLSDSGFYLCAWAKREGLNEQFFGPGTRLTVL.